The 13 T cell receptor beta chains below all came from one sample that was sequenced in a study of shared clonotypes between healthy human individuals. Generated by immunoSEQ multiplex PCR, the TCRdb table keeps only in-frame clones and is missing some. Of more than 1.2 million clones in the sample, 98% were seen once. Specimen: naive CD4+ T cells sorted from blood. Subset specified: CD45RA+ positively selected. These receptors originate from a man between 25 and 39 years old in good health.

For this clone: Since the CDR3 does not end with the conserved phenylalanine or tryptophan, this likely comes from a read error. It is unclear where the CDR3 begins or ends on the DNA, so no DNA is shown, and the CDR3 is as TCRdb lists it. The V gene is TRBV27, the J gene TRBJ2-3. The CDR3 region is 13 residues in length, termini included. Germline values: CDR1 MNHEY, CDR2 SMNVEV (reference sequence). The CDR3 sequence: CASGSSPGWAVQL.

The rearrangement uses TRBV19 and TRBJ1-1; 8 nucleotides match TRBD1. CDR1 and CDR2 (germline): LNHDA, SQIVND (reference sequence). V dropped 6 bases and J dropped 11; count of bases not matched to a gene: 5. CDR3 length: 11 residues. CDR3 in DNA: TGTGCCAGTAGCACCGGACAGGGCGCTTTCTTT. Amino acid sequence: CASSTGQGAFF.

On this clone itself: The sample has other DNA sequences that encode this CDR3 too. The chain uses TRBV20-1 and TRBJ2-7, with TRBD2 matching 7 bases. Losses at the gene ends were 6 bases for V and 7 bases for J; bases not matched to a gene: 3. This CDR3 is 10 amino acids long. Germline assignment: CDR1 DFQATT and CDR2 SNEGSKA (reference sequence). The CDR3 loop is CSAILAEQYF. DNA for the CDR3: TGCAGTGCCATACTAGCGGAGCAGTACTTC.

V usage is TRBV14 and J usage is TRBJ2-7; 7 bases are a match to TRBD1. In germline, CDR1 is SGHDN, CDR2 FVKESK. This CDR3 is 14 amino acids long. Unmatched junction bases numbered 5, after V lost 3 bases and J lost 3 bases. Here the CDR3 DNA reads TGTGCCAGCAGCCATCAGGGACAGTACTACGAGCAGTACTTC. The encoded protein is CASSHQGQYYEQYF.

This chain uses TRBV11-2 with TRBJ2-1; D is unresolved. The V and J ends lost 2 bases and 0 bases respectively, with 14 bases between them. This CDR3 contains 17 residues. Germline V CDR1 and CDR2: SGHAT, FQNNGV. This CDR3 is CASSLRWTSSSYNEQFF. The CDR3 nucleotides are TGTGCCAGCAGCTTAAGATGGACGAGTAGCTCCTACAATGAGCAGTTCTTC.

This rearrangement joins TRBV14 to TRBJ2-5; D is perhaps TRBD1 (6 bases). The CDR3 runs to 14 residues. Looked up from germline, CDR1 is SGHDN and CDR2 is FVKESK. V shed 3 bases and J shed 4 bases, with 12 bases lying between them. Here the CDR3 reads CASSQGLGAETQYF. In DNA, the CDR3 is TGTGCCAGCAGCCAGGGTCTGGGGGCAGAGACCCAGTACTTC.

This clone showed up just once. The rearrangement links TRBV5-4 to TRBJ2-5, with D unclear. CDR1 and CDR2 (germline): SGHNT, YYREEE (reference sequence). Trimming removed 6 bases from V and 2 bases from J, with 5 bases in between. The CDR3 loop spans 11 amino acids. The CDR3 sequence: CASTLQETQYF. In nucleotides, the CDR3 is TGTGCCAGCACCCTGCAAGAGACCCAGTACTTC.

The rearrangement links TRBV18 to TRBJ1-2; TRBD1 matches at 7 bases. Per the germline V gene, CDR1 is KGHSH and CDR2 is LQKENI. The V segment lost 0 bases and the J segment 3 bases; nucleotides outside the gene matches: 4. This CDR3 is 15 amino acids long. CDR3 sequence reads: CASSPPRTGDYGYTF. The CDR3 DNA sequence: TGTGCCAGCTCACCACCGCGTACAGGGGACTATGGCTACACCTTC.

CDR3 amino acids: CAISGAGGYTDTQYF. DNA for the CDR3: TGTGCCATCAGTGGGGCAGGGGGGTACACAGATACGCAGTATTTT. This chain connects TRBV10-3 to TRBJ2-3; the D gene is possibly TRBD1 (7 bases). Per germline, CDR1 ENHRY and CDR2 SYGVKD. The CDR3 runs to 15 residues. Trimming stripped 4 bases from V and 2 bases from J, with 13 bases between.

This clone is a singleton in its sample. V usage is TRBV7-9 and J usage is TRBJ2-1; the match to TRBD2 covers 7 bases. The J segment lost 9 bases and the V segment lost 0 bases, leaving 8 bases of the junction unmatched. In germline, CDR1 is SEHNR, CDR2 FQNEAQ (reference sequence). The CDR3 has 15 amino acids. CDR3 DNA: TGTGCCAGCAGCTTAGCTACCAGCGGGAAGGGTGAGCAGTTCTTC. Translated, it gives CASSLATSGKGEQFF.

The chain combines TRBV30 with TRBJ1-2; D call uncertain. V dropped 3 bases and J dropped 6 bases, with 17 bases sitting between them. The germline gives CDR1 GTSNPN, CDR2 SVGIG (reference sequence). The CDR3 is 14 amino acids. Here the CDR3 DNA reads TGTGCCTGGAGGAGGAAGGGAAAAGGGAATGGCTACACCTTC. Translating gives CAWRRKGKGNGYTF.

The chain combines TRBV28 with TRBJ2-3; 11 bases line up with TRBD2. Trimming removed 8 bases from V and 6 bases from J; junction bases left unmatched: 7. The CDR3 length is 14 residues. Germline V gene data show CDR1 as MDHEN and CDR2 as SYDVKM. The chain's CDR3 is CASELAGDSDTQYF. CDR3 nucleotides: TGTGCCAGCGAACTAGCGGGAGATTCGGATACGCAGTATTTT.

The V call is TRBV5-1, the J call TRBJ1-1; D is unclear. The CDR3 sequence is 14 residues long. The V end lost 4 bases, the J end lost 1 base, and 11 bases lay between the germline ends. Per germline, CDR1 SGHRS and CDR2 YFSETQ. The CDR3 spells CASSLSRPNTEAFF. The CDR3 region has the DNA TGCGCCAGCAGCCTCTCCCGGCCGAACACTGAAGCTTTCTTT.